Listed below are T cell receptor beta chains from one sample, sequenced in a study of cytotoxic CD8 clonotypes in ibrutinib-treated CLL. Clones were read by immunoSEQ multiplex PCR, and TCRdb kept only the in-frame ones, dropping some. Here the sample spans some 100,000 clones, 58% being singletons. Here the sequenced sample was PBMCs, taken after 24 months of ibrutinib treatment. All receptors derive from a human donor with chronic lymphocytic leukemia. Each CDR3 is given with its conserved first and last residue. D genes are given only for firm matches. Size is stated for part of the rows, as once, few or many counts, or as a class when the clone is expanded.

J gene: TRBJ2-3
D gene: NA
clone size: few
V gene: TRBV5-4
CDR3 protein: CASSLWAGTSTDTQYF
CDR3 DNA: TGTGCCAGCAGCTTGTGGGCAGGGACTAGCACAGATACGCAGTATTTT

J gene: TRBJ1-6
D gene: NA
clone size: few
V gene: TRBV6-1
CDR3 protein: CASSPSGVNSPLHF
CDR3 DNA: TGTGCCAGCAGCCCTTCGGGGGTTAATTCACCCCTCCACTTT

J gene: TRBJ1-2
D gene: TRBD1
clone size: NA
V gene: TRBV28
CDR3 protein: CASSLVPGQDYGYTF
CDR3 DNA: TGTGCCAGCAGTTTGGTTCCGGGACAGGACTATGGCTACACCTTC

J gene: TRBJ1-4
D gene: TRBD1
clone size: few
V gene: TRBV25-1
CDR3 protein: CASSWTGASTNEKLFF
CDR3 DNA: TGTGCCAGCAGTTGGACAGGGGCTTCAACTAATGAAAAACTGTTTTTT

J gene: TRBJ2-7
D gene: NA
clone size: NA
V gene: TRBV15
CDR3 protein: CATSSGGYEQYF
CDR3 DNA: TGTGCCACCAGCAGCGGCGGCTACGAGCAGTACTTC

J gene: TRBJ1-1
D gene: NA
clone size: few
V gene: TRBV30
CDR3 protein: CAWSVTAGVRAFF
CDR3 DNA: TGTGCCTGGAGTGTTACAGCCGGCGTTAGAGCTTTCTTT

J gene: TRBJ2-7
D gene: TRBD2
clone size: few
V gene: TRBV30
CDR3 protein: CAWSGTSGAGGSREQYF
CDR3 DNA: TGTGCCTGGAGCGGGACTAGCGGTGCCGGGGGATCGAGAGAGCAGTACTTC

J gene: TRBJ1-6
D gene: NA
clone size: NA
V gene: TRBV2
CDR3 protein: CASTGDPNSPLHF
CDR3 DNA: TGTGCCAGCACTGGGGACCCCAATTCACCCCTCCACTTT

J gene: TRBJ1-1
D gene: NA
clone size: NA
V gene: TRBV6-5
CDR3 protein: CASSSGPGTEAFF
CDR3 DNA: TGTGCCAGCAGTTCGGGGCCGGGGACTGAAGCTTTCTTT

J gene: TRBJ2-7
D gene: TRBD1
clone size: few
V gene: TRBV20-1
CDR3 protein: CSAPTGRGQYF
CDR3 DNA: TGCAGTGCCCCGACAGGGAGAGGGCAGTACTTC

J gene: TRBJ2-6
D gene: TRBD1
clone size: NA
V gene: TRBV30
CDR3 protein: CAWRTPGQGTGGANVLTF
CDR3 DNA: TGTGCCTGGAGGACACCGGGACAGGGGACAGGAGGGGCCAACGTCCTGACTTTC

J gene: TRBJ2-7
D gene: TRBD1
clone size: NA
V gene: TRBV7-9
CDR3 protein: CASSPPGQLYEQYF
CDR3 DNA: TGTGCCAGCAGCCCACCGGGACAGCTTTACGAGCAGTACTTC

J gene: TRBJ2-5
D gene: NA
clone size: few
V gene: TRBV20-1
CDR3 protein: CSARIGETQYF
CDR3 DNA: TGCAGTGCTAGGATAGGAGAGACCCAGTACTTC

J gene: TRBJ2-1
D gene: TRBD2
clone size: NA
V gene: TRBV11-1
CDR3 protein: CASSLRGGDNEQFF
CDR3 DNA: TGTGCCAGCAGCTTACGCGGGGGGGACAATGAGCAGTTCTTC

J gene: TRBJ1-4
D gene: TRBD1
clone size: once
V gene: TRBV14
CDR3 protein: CASSPGGENEKLFF
CDR3 DNA: TGTGCCAGCAGCCCAGGGGGTGAAAATGAAAAACTGTTTTTT

J gene: TRBJ1-2
D gene: TRBD1
clone size: NA
V gene: TRBV29-1
CDR3 protein: CSAGTGNYGYTF
CDR3 DNA: TGCAGCGCCGGGACAGGGAACTATGGCTACACCTTC

J gene: TRBJ2-7
D gene: NA
clone size: NA
V gene: TRBV27
CDR3 protein: CASSALIPSEQYF
CDR3 DNA: TGTGCCAGCAGTGCATTGATCCCCTCGGAGCAGTACTTC

J gene: TRBJ2-7
D gene: NA
clone size: NA
V gene: TRBV15
CDR3 protein: CATSRPTQGYEQYF
CDR3 DNA: TGTGCCACCAGCAGACCCACCCAGGGGTACGAGCAGTACTTC

J gene: TRBJ2-1
D gene: TRBD2
clone size: many
V gene: TRBV5-4
CDR3 protein: CASSLRGSSYNEQFF
CDR3 DNA: TGTGCCAGCAGCTTGCGCGGGAGCTCCTACAATGAGCAGTTCTTC

J gene: TRBJ1-3
D gene: NA
clone size: NA
V gene: TRBV30
CDR3 protein: CAWSAENTIYF
CDR3 DNA: TGTGCCTGGAGTGCTGAAAACACCATATATTTT

J gene: TRBJ2-3
D gene: TRBD2
clone size: NA
V gene: TRBV9
CDR3 protein: CASSVGTSGGWDTQYF
CDR3 DNA: TGTGCCAGCAGCGTAGGGACTAGCGGGGGGTGGGATACGCAGTATTTT

J gene: TRBJ1-2
D gene: TRBD1
clone size: NA
V gene: TRBV2
CDR3 protein: CASRKDRAGYGYTF
CDR3 DNA: TGTGCCAGCAGAAAGGACAGGGCGGGATATGGCTACACCTTC

J gene: TRBJ2-1
D gene: NA
clone size: NA
V gene: TRBV14
CDR3 protein: CASSQLTPEQFF
CDR3 DNA: TGTGCCAGCAGCCAACTAACCCCTGAGCAGTTCTTC

J gene: TRBJ1-2
D gene: NA
clone size: NA
V gene: TRBV5-4
CDR3 protein: CASSLEGNYGYTF
CDR3 DNA: TGTGCCAGCAGCTTGGAGGGAAACTATGGCTACACCTTC

J gene: TRBJ2-3
D gene: NA
clone size: many
V gene: TRBV5-4
CDR3 protein: CASSLAGGITDTQYF
CDR3 DNA: TGTGCCAGCAGCTTGGCGGGCGGGATCACAGATACGCAGTATTTT

J gene: TRBJ2-5
D gene: NA
clone size: NA
V gene: TRBV21-1
CDR3 protein: CASSKGRGGETQYF
CDR3 DNA: TGTGCCAGCAGCAAAGGCAGGGGCGGAGAGACCCAGTACTTC

J gene: TRBJ1-4
D gene: NA
clone size: NA
V gene: TRBV5-5
CDR3 protein: CASSLGDRSTNEKLFF
CDR3 DNA: TGTGCCAGCAGCTTGGGCGACAGGTCAACTAATGAAAAACTGTTTTTT

J gene: TRBJ2-1
D gene: NA
clone size: NA
V gene: TRBV11-3
CDR3 protein: CASTLLQDSSYNEQFF
CDR3 DNA: TGTGCCAGCACCCTCCTTCAGGACAGCTCCTACAATGAGCAGTTCTTC

J gene: TRBJ2-5
D gene: NA
clone size: NA
V gene: TRBV7-9
CDR3 protein: CASSLSGAGVDQETQYF
CDR3 DNA: TGTGCCAGCAGCTTATCAGGTGCAGGAGTGGACCAAGAGACCCAGTACTTC

J gene: TRBJ2-7
D gene: NA
clone size: NA
V gene: TRBV19
CDR3 protein: CASSAGSTYEQYF
CDR3 DNA: TGTGCCAGTAGTGCCGGGTCCACCTACGAGCAGTACTTC

J gene: TRBJ2-7
D gene: TRBD2
clone size: NA
V gene: TRBV4-2
CDR3 protein: CASSQEHLAGGVSYEQYF
CDR3 DNA: TGTGCCAGCAGCCAAGAGCATCTAGCGGGGGGGGTTTCCTACGAGCAGTACTTC

J gene: TRBJ1-5
D gene: NA
clone size: NA
V gene: TRBV7-9
CDR3 protein: CASSLGTAQHF
CDR3 DNA: TGTGCCAGCAGCTTAGGGACAGCCCAGCATTTT

J gene: TRBJ2-5
D gene: TRBD2
clone size: NA
V gene: TRBV5-1
CDR3 protein: CASSLTSGGRGNQETQYF
CDR3 DNA: TGCGCCAGCAGCTTGACTAGCGGGGGTAGGGGCAACCAAGAGACCCAGTACTTC

J gene: TRBJ2-7
D gene: TRBD1
clone size: NA
V gene: TRBV7-8
CDR3 protein: CASTLDRVAHF
CDR3 DNA: TGTGCCAGCACCTTGGACAGGGTCGCGCACTTC

J gene: TRBJ2-7
D gene: NA
clone size: once
V gene: TRBV6-6
CDR3 protein: CASMTAYEQYF
CDR3 DNA: TGTGCCAGCATGACTGCCTACGAGCAGTACTTC

J gene: TRBJ2-5
D gene: TRBD1
clone size: NA
V gene: TRBV7-9
CDR3 protein: CAYEGRQGQETQYF
CDR3 DNA: TGTGCTTACGAGGGGAGACAGGGACAAGAGACCCAGTACTTC

J gene: TRBJ2-5
D gene: NA
clone size: NA
V gene: TRBV6-6
CDR3 protein: CASSRQVGETQYF
CDR3 DNA: TGTGCCAGCAGTCGACAGGTGGGAGAGACCCAGTACTTC

J gene: TRBJ2-7
D gene: NA
clone size: few
V gene: TRBV30
CDR3 protein: CAWSVVGYEQYF
CDR3 DNA: TGTGCCTGGAGTGTAGTAGGTTACGAGCAGTACTTC

J gene: TRBJ2-3
D gene: NA
clone size: many
V gene: TRBV18
CDR3 protein: CASSPKGTHTDTQYF
CDR3 DNA: TGTGCCAGCTCACCCAAAGGGACTCACACAGATACGCAGTATTTT

J gene: TRBJ2-7
D gene: NA
clone size: few
V gene: TRBV6-4
CDR3 protein: CASSDSAVYGDSLVGEQYF
CDR3 DNA: TGTGCCAGCAGTGACTCGGCCGTCTACGGGGATTCTCTGGTAGGGGAGCAGTACTTC

J gene: TRBJ2-7
D gene: NA
clone size: NA
V gene: TRBV11-1
CDR3 protein: CASSLERYTSEQYF
CDR3 DNA: TGTGCCAGCAGCTTAGAGCGGTATACTTCCGAGCAGTACTTC

J gene: TRBJ1-2
D gene: TRBD1
clone size: NA
V gene: TRBV5-6
CDR3 protein: CASSWGTGRYGYTF
CDR3 DNA: TGTGCCAGCAGCTGGGGGACAGGGAGGTATGGCTACACCTTC

J gene: TRBJ2-7
D gene: TRBD1
clone size: few
V gene: TRBV2
CDR3 protein: CASSDNRGYEQYF
CDR3 DNA: TGTGCCAGCAGTGATAACAGGGGGTACGAGCAGTACTTC

J gene: TRBJ1-4
D gene: NA
clone size: few
V gene: TRBV7-6
CDR3 protein: CASSPGTANEKLFF
CDR3 DNA: TGTGCCAGCAGCCCCGGGACGGCTAATGAAAAACTGTTTTTT

J gene: TRBJ1-1
D gene: NA
clone size: NA
V gene: TRBV29-1
CDR3 protein: CSVVGTQSNTEAFF
CDR3 DNA: TGCAGCGTTGTTGGGACACAATCGAACACTGAAGCTTTCTTT

J gene: TRBJ2-5
D gene: NA
clone size: once
V gene: TRBV7-3
CDR3 protein: CASSPLGGQQETQYF
CDR3 DNA: TGTGCCAGCAGCCCCCTGGGGGGGCAACAAGAGACCCAGTACTTC

J gene: TRBJ2-7
D gene: NA
clone size: NA
V gene: TRBV6-5
CDR3 protein: CASTGTQNSYEQYF
CDR3 DNA: TGTGCCAGTACCGGGACTCAAAACTCCTACGAGCAGTACTTC

J gene: TRBJ2-7
D gene: NA
clone size: NA
V gene: TRBV6-1
CDR3 protein: CASNPGLGYEQYF
CDR3 DNA: TGTGCCAGCAACCCAGGGTTGGGATACGAGCAGTACTTC

J gene: TRBJ2-4
D gene: NA
clone size: NA
V gene: TRBV25-1
CDR3 protein: CASSGAPPGLHF
CDR3 DNA: TGTGCCAGCAGTGGGGCCCCCCCGGGACTTCACTTC

J gene: TRBJ2-3
D gene: NA
clone size: NA
V gene: TRBV29-1
CDR3 protein: CSDQTSRVSTDTQYF
CDR3 DNA: TGCAGCGACCAAACATCAAGGGTGAGCACAGATACGCAGTATTTT

J gene: TRBJ2-5
D gene: NA
clone size: NA
V gene: TRBV19
CDR3 protein: CASSITGVGETQYF
CDR3 DNA: TGTGCCAGTAGTATAACGGGGGTGGGAGAGACCCAGTACTTC

J gene: TRBJ2-7
D gene: NA
clone size: few
V gene: TRBV9
CDR3 protein: CASSESPTIYEQYF
CDR3 DNA: TGTGCCAGCAGCGAGAGCCCCACGATCTACGAGCAGTACTTC

J gene: TRBJ1-6
D gene: TRBD1
clone size: few
V gene: TRBV27
CDR3 protein: CASSWDSFNSPLHF
CDR3 DNA: TGTGCCAGCAGCTGGGACAGCTTTAATTCACCCCTCCACTTT